This T cell receptor (beta chain) derives from a study of T-cell reconstitution after alpha-beta-depleted transplantation in children. Unique molecular identifiers were built into the TCRbeta library. TCRdb re-analysed the PCR reads in MiXCR, keeping a single row per CDR3 protein. The table includes 240,000 or so distinct CDR3 sequences, 12% detected once. CDR1 and CDR2 from the germline V gene are SGHTA and FQGNSA. V was pared by 5 bases and J by 0 bases, with 16 bases between. The CDR3 is made up of 17 amino acids. V and J are TRBV7-2 and TRBJ1-4; a weak D match, TRBD1 (6 bases). The sequence was obtained from a human donor who donated a stem cell graft to a child with acute lymphoblastic leukemia. Sample: PBMCs from the stem cell graft donor, taken from the stem cell graft. CDR3 in amino acids: CASSLDSRYATNEKLFF. CDR3 bases: TGTGCCAGCAGCCTGGACAGCAGATATGCAACTAATGAAAAACTGTTTTTT. Full variable domain (missing parts from reference TRBV7-2 and TRBJ1-4): GAGVSQSPSNKVTEKGKDVELRCDPISGHTALYWYRQSLGQGLEFLIYFQGNSAPDKSGLPSDRFSAERTGGSVSTLTIQRTQQEDSAVYLCASSLDSRYATNEKLFFGSGTQLSVL.